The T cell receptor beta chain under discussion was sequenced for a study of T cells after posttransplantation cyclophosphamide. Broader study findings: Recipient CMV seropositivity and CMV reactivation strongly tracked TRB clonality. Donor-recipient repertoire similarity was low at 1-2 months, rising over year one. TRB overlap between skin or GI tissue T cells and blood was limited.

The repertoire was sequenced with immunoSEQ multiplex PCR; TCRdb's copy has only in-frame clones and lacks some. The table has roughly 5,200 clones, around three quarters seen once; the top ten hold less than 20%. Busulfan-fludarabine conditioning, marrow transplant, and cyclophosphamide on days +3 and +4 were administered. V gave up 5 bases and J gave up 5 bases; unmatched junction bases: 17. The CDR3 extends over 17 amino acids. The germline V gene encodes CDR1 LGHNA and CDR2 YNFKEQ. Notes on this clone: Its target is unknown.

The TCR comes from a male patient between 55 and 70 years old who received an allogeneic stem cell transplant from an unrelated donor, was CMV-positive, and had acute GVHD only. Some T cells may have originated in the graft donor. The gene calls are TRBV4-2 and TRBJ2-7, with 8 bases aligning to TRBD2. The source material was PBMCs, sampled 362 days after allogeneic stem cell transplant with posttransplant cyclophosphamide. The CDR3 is CASSLRGRGGRPDEQYF. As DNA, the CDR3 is TGTGCCAGCAGCTTGCGGGGGCGGGGCGGGAGGCCTGACGAGCAGTACTTC.